This TCR beta chain is drawn from a study of shared clonotypes between healthy human individuals. Study context: Each donor had three CD4 naive, three CD4 memory, two CD8 naive and one CD8 memory plate. The study's findings and limits: Generation probabilities of non-shared clonotypes were lower (relative to those shared by all four donors). Naive subsets generally had larger estimated richness than memory subsets.

Worth noting for this clone: Its antigen remains unknown.

Study processing details: As immunoSEQ supplied junction-only sequences (without quality scores), filtering differed. Generated by immunoSEQ multiplex PCR, the TCRdb table keeps only in-frame clones and is missing some. V, J and clone size are taken as reported in that table, and D and trimming were inferred from the DNA itself. The repertoire consists of fewer than 3 million clones, with about 90% occurring once and the leading ten covering approximately 0.41%. Germline CDR1 reads SNHLY; CDR2 reads FYNNEI. The length of the CDR3 is 13 residues. With 6 bases removed from V and 8 bases from J, the gap between germline ends came to 16 bases.

This chain connects TRBV2 to TRBJ1-2; no firm D call. Sequenced input: naive CD4+ T cells from PBMCs. The subset here: CD45RA+ positively selected. The TCR was taken from a man between 18 and 29 years old in good health. Some clones in this sample may be carry-over from other donors' samples. CDR3 bases: TGTGCCAGCAGAACGAATCCACGACTCGGCTACACCTTC. Translating it yields CASRTNPRLGYTF.